This is a list of T cell receptor beta chains from one sample in a study of blood T cell repertoires in COVID-19. Assay used: immunoSEQ multiplex PCR; TCRdb lists only in-frame clones, some missing. This sample has 300,000 to 450,000 clones, with about 90% found just once. Sequenced sample: peripheral blood. These receptors were collected from a woman in her sixties with COVID-19, enrolled during active disease. Each CDR3 is given with its conserved first and last residue. Fields, in order: V gene, D gene, J gene, clone size, CDR3 protein, CDR3 DNA. A D gene is named only where the DNA matches it firmly. Clone size is stated in some rows and not others, as once, few, many or a class when expanded.

>TRBV7-2|.|TRBJ1-5|.
CASSLEGTPNQPQHF
TGTGCCAGCAGCTTAGAAGGGACACCAAATCAGCCCCAGCATTTT
>TRBV2|.|TRBJ2-7|.
CASSESLPQEAAYEQYF
TGTGCCAGCAGTGAATCACTACCCCAAGAGGCCGCCTACGAGCAGTACTTC
>TRBV11-2|.|TRBJ2-3|.
CASSLGLGSSTDTQYF
TGTGCCAGCAGCCTTGGGCTCGGATCTAGCACAGATACGCAGTATTTT
>TRBV18|TRBD1|TRBJ2-5|.
CASRQGSQETQYF
TGTGCCAGCCGACAGGGAAGCCAAGAGACCCAGTACTTC
>TRBV6-6|TRBD1|TRBJ2-7|.
CASSSTGGRSYEQYF
TGTGCCAGCAGTTCGACAGGGGGTCGATCCTACGAGCAGTACTTC
>TRBV19|.|TRBJ1-3|.
CASSTYGTRTGNTIYF
TGTGCCAGTAGTACCTACGGGACACGGACTGGAAACACCATATATTTT
>TRBV7-9|.|TRBJ2-2|.
CASSLAGGAGELFF
TGTGCCAGCAGCTTAGCAGGGGGTGCCGGGGAGCTGTTTTTT
>TRBV5-6|TRBD2|TRBJ2-7|once
CASSFTSGGSYEQYF
TGTGCCAGCAGTTTTACTAGCGGGGGCTCCTACGAGCAGTACTTC
>TRBV19|TRBD2|TRBJ2-2|.
CASSTVSGYTGELFF
TGTGCCAGTAGTACCGTTAGCGGGTACACCGGGGAGCTGTTTTTT
>TRBV7-2|TRBD1|TRBJ1-5|.
CASRSGQGFNQPQHF
TGTGCCAGCAGATCCGGACAGGGGTTTAATCAGCCCCAGCATTTT
>TRBV10-3|TRBD2|TRBJ2-4|.
CAISEGGGGTVNIQYF
TGTGCCATCAGTGAGGGCGGGGGGGGCACTGTAAACATTCAGTACTTC
>TRBV30|TRBD2|TRBJ2-7|.
CASGGGQYEQYF
TGTGCCTCCGGGGGGGGCCAGTACGAGCAGTACTTC
>TRBV5-8|.|TRBJ1-1|.
CASSLQQGPAAEAFF
TGTGCCAGCAGCCTGCAACAGGGTCCCGCCGCTGAAGCTTTCTTT
>TRBV20-1|TRBD1|TRBJ1-2|.
CSARTGEGYTF
TGCAGTGCGAGGACAGGGGAAGGCTACACCTTC
>TRBV27|.|TRBJ1-2|few
CASSLTPGGDGYTF
TGTGCCAGCAGTTTAACCCCTGGAGGGGATGGCTACACCTTC
>TRBV5-1|TRBD2|TRBJ2-3|.
CASSFSGGQDTQYF
TGCGCCAGCAGCTTCAGCGGGGGGCAAGATACGCAGTATTTT
>TRBV6-5|TRBD1|TRBJ1-6|.
CASRSPGQGWSPLHF
TGTGCCAGCAGATCCCCGGGACAGGGATGGTCACCCCTCCACTTT
>TRBV9|.|TRBJ1-3|once
CASSPLRGSGNTIYF
TGTGCCAGCAGCCCGCTTAGGGGATCTGGAAACACCATATATTTT
>TRBV2|.|TRBJ2-5|.
CASSFRGGQETQYF
TGTGCCAGCAGTTTCAGGGGCGGACAAGAGACCCAGTACTTC
>TRBV3-1/TRBV3-2|.|TRBJ2-2|.
CASSRPDTQWDTGELFF
TGTGCCAGCAGCCGACCGGACACTCAATGGGACACCGGGGAGCTGTTTTTT
>TRBV6-6|.|TRBJ1-4|.
CASSAPGGREKLFF
TGTGCCAGCAGCGCCCCGGGGGGCCGGGAAAAACTGTTTTTT
>TRBV6-1|.|TRBJ1-2|.
CASSEVGGARWGYTF
TGTGCCAGCAGTGAAGTGGGGGGGGCAAGGTGGGGCTACACCTTC
>TRBV7-9|TRBD1|TRBJ2-7|once
CASSLEGTGSDEQYF
TGTGCCAGCAGCTTAGAGGGGACAGGGTCTGACGAGCAGTACTTC
>TRBV3-1/TRBV3-2|.|TRBJ2-4|.
CASSQDHRGRTKNIQYF
TGTGCCAGCAGCCAAGATCACCGGGGTCGAACCAAAAACATTCAGTACTTC
>TRBV5-5|TRBD1|TRBJ1-2|.
CASSILSGQGGYGYTF
TGTGCCAGCAGCATTCTCTCGGGACAGGGTGGCTATGGCTACACCTTC
>TRBV11-2|.|TRBJ2-1|.
CASSLVSSKSEQFF
TGTGCCAGCAGCTTAGTATCGTCGAAGAGTGAGCAGTTCTTC
>TRBV28|.|TRBJ1-1|.
CASTVGARDTPEAFF
TGTGCCAGCACCGTAGGGGCCCGGGACACACCTGAAGCTTTCTTT
>TRBV5-1|TRBD1|TRBJ2-2|.
CASSRGGQGSTGELFF
TGCGCCAGCAGCCGGGGGGGACAGGGGTCCACCGGGGAGCTGTTTTTT
>TRBV6-6|TRBD1|TRBJ1-1|few
CASSRTGRNTEAFF
TGTGCCAGCAGCAGGACAGGGAGGAACACTGAAGCTTTCTTT
>TRBV18|.|TRBJ1-1|.
CASSPGGMNTEAFF
TGTGCCAGCTCACCGGGGGGAATGAACACTGAAGCTTTCTTT
>TRBV2|.|TRBJ1-6|.
CASRGDRHRRSPLHF
TGTGCCAGCAGAGGCGACAGACACCGTCGGTCACCCCTCCACTTT
>TRBV2|.|TRBJ2-5|.
CASSMTSARQETQYF
TGTGCCAGCAGTATGACTTCCGCGAGGCAAGAGACCCAGTACTTC
>TRBV6-2/TRBV6-3|TRBD2|TRBJ2-7|once
CASSYSLAGSYEQYF
TGTGCCAGCAGTTACTCTTTAGCGGGGTCCTACGAGCAGTACTTC
>TRBV6-5|TRBD1|TRBJ1-5|.
CASSYDRVNQPQHF
TGTGCCAGCAGTTACGACAGGGTCAATCAGCCCCAGCATTTT
>TRBV18|TRBD1|TRBJ1-5|.
CASSPRDRDQPQHF
TGTGCCAGCTCACCCCGGGACAGAGATCAGCCCCAGCATTTT
>TRBV5-1|.|TRBJ2-7|once
CASSLQGSEQYF
TGCGCCAGCAGCTTGCAGGGAAGTGAGCAGTACTTC
>TRBV4-1|TRBD1|TRBJ1-6|.
CASSQEARQGGPYNSPLHF
TGCGCCAGCAGCCAAGAGGCCCGACAGGGGGGACCTTATAATTCACCCCTCCACTTT
>TRBV5-1|TRBD1|TRBJ2-7|.
CASSLFRGHTYEQYF
TGCGCCAGCAGCTTGTTCAGGGGGCATACCTACGAGCAGTACTTC
>TRBV5-4|TRBD1|TRBJ1-4|few
CASSPRTGGATNEKLFF
TGTGCCAGCAGCCCTCGCACAGGGGGCGCAACTAATGAAAAACTGTTTTTT